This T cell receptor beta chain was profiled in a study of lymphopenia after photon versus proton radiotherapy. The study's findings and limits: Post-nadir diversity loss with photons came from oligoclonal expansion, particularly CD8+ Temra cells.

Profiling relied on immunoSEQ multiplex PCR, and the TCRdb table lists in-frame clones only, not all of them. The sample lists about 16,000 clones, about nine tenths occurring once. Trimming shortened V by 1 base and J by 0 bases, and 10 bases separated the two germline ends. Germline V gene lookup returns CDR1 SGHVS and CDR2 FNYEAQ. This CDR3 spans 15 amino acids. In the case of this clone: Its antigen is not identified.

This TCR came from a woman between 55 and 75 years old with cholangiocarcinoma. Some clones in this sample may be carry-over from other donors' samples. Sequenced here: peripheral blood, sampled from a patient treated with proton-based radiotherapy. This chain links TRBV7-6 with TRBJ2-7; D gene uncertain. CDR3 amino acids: CASSLDSTISYEQYF. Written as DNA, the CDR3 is TGTGCCAGCAGCTTAGACAGTACGATCTCCTACGAGCAGTACTTC.